Only one count was recorded for the clone carrying this T cell receptor (beta chain). Its specificity is not known. The V end lost 3 bases, the J end lost 0 bases, and 6 bases lay between the germline ends. CDR1 is LGHDT, CDR2 YNNKEL, per germline (reference sequence). The CDR3 extends over 14 amino acids. Profiling relied on immunoSEQ multiplex PCR, and the TCRdb table lists in-frame clones only, not all of them. The sample has about 92,000 clones; roughly nine tenths are singletons. This entry comes from a study of T cell responses to AZD1222 COVID-19 vaccine. Whole-study findings and limits: White British people made up most donors, females outnumbered males, and clonal diversity was possibly underestimated.

The TCR comes from an adult in good health. The chain links TRBV3-1 (or the pseudogene TRBV3-2) to TRBJ1-3, with no clear D. Sequencing was performed on peripheral blood, taken on day 0 of AZD1222 vaccination. The CDR3: CASSHQDSGNTIYF. The CDR3 DNA reads TGTGCCAGCAGCCACCAGGACTCTGGAAACACCATATATTTT.